This TCR beta chain was retrieved from a study of CD8 T cells in ankylosing spondylitis. Study conclusions and caveats: Seemingly distinctive of ankylosing spondylitis blood was a TCR beta motif formed by eight highly homologous variants.

This clonotype was seen more than once but under ten times. Its antigen is undetermined. Germline values: CDR1 LNHNV, CDR2 YYDKDF (reference sequence). Trimming stripped 6 bases from V and 3 bases from J, with 9 bases between. CDR3 length: 13 amino acids. A single record per CDR3 protein comes from TCRdb applying MiXCR to the 5' RACE reads. The table has roughly 300,000 distinct CDR3 sequences, less than 10% seen once. The receptor was isolated from a male donor with ankylosing spondylitis. Material: blood, either unsorted or a sorted T cell fraction (not recorded which). The chain uses TRBV15 and TRBJ2-1; a weak D match, TRBD1 (6 bases). For the CDR3, the DNA is TGTGCCACCAGGGCAGGGGACTACAATGAGCAGTTCTTC. Protein: CATRAGDYNEQFF.